Listed below are T cell receptor beta chains from one sample, sequenced in a study of beta chain features in type 1 diabetes. Clones were read by immunoSEQ multiplex PCR, and TCRdb kept only the in-frame ones, dropping some. Of about 660,000 clones listed, 11% to 15% were seen once; the top ten hold 0.035% to 0.045%. Sequenced: naive CD4+ T cells from blood. Receptor source: a man in his late teens or twenties with type 1 diabetes. CDR3s include the opening cysteine and the closing phenylalanine or tryptophan. Fields, in order: clone size, V gene, D gene, J gene, CDR3 protein, CDR3 DNA. A D gene is named only where the DNA matches it firmly. Size tells how often a clone was seen (once, few, many) or the class of an expanded clone, and some rows leave it out.

>NA|TRBV20-1|NA|TRBJ2-2
CSYLAGELFF
TGCAGTTACCTTGCCGGGGAGCTGTTTTTT
>NA|TRBV28|NA|TRBJ2-1
CASSPETESSYNEQFF
TGTGCCAGCAGCCCCGAGACGGAGAGCTCCTACAATGAGCAGTTCTTC
>NA|TRBV6-5|TRBD1|TRBJ2-1
CASTSGGQGYNEQFF
TGTGCCAGCACGTCAGGTGGACAGGGCTACAATGAGCAGTTCTTC
>few|TRBV4-3|TRBD1|TRBJ2-6
CASSQDTPRGGRRANVLTF
TGCGCCAGCAGCCAAGATACGCCCCGAGGGGGCCGTAGGGCCAACGTCCTGACTTTC
>few|TRBV29-1|NA|TRBJ1-5
CSVVGQTMEGQPQHF
TGCAGCGTTGTCGGACAGACGATGGAAGGGCAGCCCCAGCATTTT
>NA|TRBV18|NA|TRBJ2-7
CASSLSRPNEQYF
TGTGCCAGCTCCCTAAGCCGGCCCAACGAGCAGTACTTC
>few|TRBV5-8|TRBD2|TRBJ2-2
CASSRLGLAGDTGELFF
TGTGCCAGCAGTCGTTTGGGATTAGCGGGAGACACCGGGGAGCTGTTTTTT
>NA|TRBV29-1|TRBD1|TRBJ2-7
CSVDDRGSYEQYF
TGCAGCGTTGACGACAGGGGGTCCTACGAGCAGTACTTC
>NA|TRBV30|NA|TRBJ1-3
CAWSFLGDLSGNTIYF
TGTGCCTGGAGTTTCCTCGGGGACCTATCTGGAAACACCATATATTTT
>NA|TRBV29-1|NA|TRBJ1-3
CSVGRSGNTIYF
TGCAGCGTTGGCAGATCTGGAAACACCATATATTTT
>NA|TRBV9|NA|TRBJ1-2
CASSVEGAGYGYTF
TGTGCCAGCAGCGTAGAAGGTGCGGGCTATGGCTACACCTTC
>NA|TRBV5-4|NA|TRBJ1-2
CASRQGQIFGGYTF
TGTGCCAGCAGACAGGGCCAGATCTTTGGCGGCTACACCTTC
>NA|TRBV6-5|NA|TRBJ1-3
CASSSTGSGNTIYF
TGTGCCAGCAGTTCTACAGGCTCTGGAAACACCATATATTTT
>NA|TRBV7-9|TRBD1|TRBJ1-2
CASSFLGQGGGYTF
TGTGCCAGCAGCTTCCTGGGACAGGGGGGCGGCTACACCTTC
>NA|TRBV30|TRBD1|TRBJ2-7
CAWSRQGVSYEQYF
TGTGCCTGGAGTAGACAGGGGGTCTCCTACGAGCAGTACTTC
>few|TRBV6-5|NA|TRBJ1-5
CASRPDRLHQPQHF
TGTGCCAGCAGACCGGACAGACTTCACCAGCCCCAGCATTTT
>NA|TRBV21-1|NA|TRBJ2-1
CASSKVDGGTQGGEQFF
TGTGCCAGCAGCAAAGTGGACGGCGGGACACAGGGTGGCGAGCAGTTCTTC
>few|TRBV30|NA|TRBJ2-7
CAWSAQSEQYF
TGTGCCTGGAGTGCACAGTCCGAGCAGTACTTC
>NA|TRBV29-1|TRBD2|TRBJ2-7
CSYRDYPSYEQYF
TGCAGCTACCGGGACTACCCCTCCTACGAGCAGTACTTC
>NA|TRBV30|NA|TRBJ1-2
CAFTGPGGDGYTF
TGTGCCTTTACAGGACCCGGGGGGGATGGCTACACCTTC
>NA|TRBV5-6|NA|TRBJ2-7
CASSWGLNFTGQYF
TGTGCCAGCAGCTGGGGCCTTAACTTCACGGGGCAGTACTTC
>few|TRBV4-1|TRBD1|TRBJ2-3
CASSPEQGSTDTQYF
TGCGCCAGCAGCCCCGAACAGGGGTCCACAGATACGCAGTATTTT
>NA|TRBV9|TRBD1|TRBJ1-6
CASSVEDRGRSPLHF
TGTGCCAGCAGCGTAGAGGACAGGGGGCGGTCACCCCTCCACTTT
>few|TRBV7-3|NA|TRBJ2-5
CASSPVRDQETQYF
TGTGCCAGCAGCCCAGTGAGGGACCAAGAGACCCAGTACTTC
>NA|TRBV29-1|NA|TRBJ1-1
CSVGQSMNTEAFF
TGCAGCGTTGGACAGAGCATGAACACTGAAGCTTTCTTT
>few|TRBV7-2|TRBD1|TRBJ2-7
CASSLDRGDYEQYF
TGTGCCAGCAGCTTAGACAGGGGAGATTACGAGCAGTACTTC
>few|TRBV7-2|NA|TRBJ1-2
CASSPDYGYTF
TGTGCCAGCAGCCCAGACTATGGCTACACCTTC
>few|TRBV11-2|TRBD2|TRBJ2-3
CASSRIAGGQDTQYF
TGTGCCAGCAGCCGGATAGCGGGAGGGCAAGATACGCAGTATTTT
>NA|TRBV4-3|NA|TRBJ2-3
CASSQNQPSTDTQYF
TGCGCCAGCAGCCAAAATCAACCCTCCACAGATACGCAGTATTTT
>NA|TRBV9|TRBD2|TRBJ2-1
CASDRELLAGGEQFF
TGTGCCAGCGATAGAGAACTACTAGCGGGAGGAGAGCAGTTCTTC
>few|TRBV6-4|NA|TRBJ2-3
CASSGDSYSTQYF
TGTGCCAGCAGTGGGGATAGCTACAGTACGCAGTATTTT
>NA|TRBV5-8|TRBD2|TRBJ2-7
CASSSGLAGVGEQYF
TGTGCCAGCAGCTCTGGGCTAGCGGGGGTTGGCGAGCAGTACTTC
>NA|TRBV7-9|NA|TRBJ2-7
CASSPEWVSVAEQYF
TGTGCCAGCAGCCCAGAGTGGGTCTCAGTGGCCGAGCAGTACTTC
>NA|TRBV29-1|NA|TRBJ2-7
CSASGGRGYEQYF
TGCAGCGCCTCAGGCGGCAGAGGCTACGAGCAGTACTTC
>few|TRBV5-6|TRBD2|TRBJ2-2
CASTVNPGLAGVTGELFF
TGTGCCAGCACCGTCAACCCGGGACTAGCGGGGGTCACCGGGGAGCTGTTTTTT
>NA|TRBV4-2|TRBD1|TRBJ2-1
CASSLGTGSSLYNEQFF
TGTGCCAGCAGCCTTGGGACAGGGTCATCTCTTTACAATGAGCAGTTCTTC
>NA|TRBV10-3|TRBD1|TRBJ2-2
CAITTGDTNTGELFF
TGTGCCATCACAACAGGGGATACGAACACCGGGGAGCTGTTTTTT
>NA|TRBV5-5|TRBD2|TRBJ2-7
CATGLVYEQYF
TGTGCCACCGGACTAGTTTACGAGCAGTACTTC